The entry that follows covers one TCR beta chain sequence. This specimen belongs to a study of OX40 agonist ivuxolimab in advanced cancers. Study-level information: Those enrolled were roughly 80% male, with a mean age of 60 years and ages from roughly 20 to 85. Enrollees could have had prior anti-PD-1, anti-PD-L1 or anti-CTLA-4 therapy, which around 43% had received. The study reported partial responses in three patients: one hepatocellular carcinoma, two cutaneous melanoma.

Here immunoSEQ multiplex PCR was the method, and the copy in TCRdb shows in-frame clones only, minus some. The data hold roughly 40,000 clones, with about nine tenths observed a single time. The source of this sequence is an adult with an advanced solid tumor such as melanoma, head and neck, liver or kidney cancer. The specimen comprised CD4+ or CD8+ T cells sorted from blood, sampled in a trial of the OX40 agonist ivuxolimab.

The CDR3 DNA reads TGTGCCAGCAGGCCCGAGGCAGGGAGTTTCGCCGGGGAGCTGTTTTTT. Translated, it gives CASRPEAGSFAGELFF. This chain uses TRBV28 with TRBJ2-2; either TRBD1 or TRBD2 may supply D (5 bases each). There are 16 residues in the CDR3. Germline assignment: CDR1 MDHEN and CDR2 SYDVKM. The V end was cut by 6 bases, the J end by 6 bases, with 20 bases between. Full variable domain (rest looked up from reference TRBV28 and TRBJ2-2): DVKVTQSSRYLVKRTGEKVFLECVQDMDHENMFWYRQDPGLGLRLIYFSYDVKMKEKGDIPEGYSVSREKKERFSLILESASTNQTSMYLCASRPEAGSFAGELFFGEGSRLTVL.